The source of this TCR beta chain is a study of CD8 T cells in ankylosing spondylitis. TCRdb processed the 5' RACE reads anew with MiXCR; each CDR3 protein has one entry. The repertoire holds approximately 31,000 distinct CDR3 sequences, with under 40% as singletons. Overall study findings and caveats: The study looked at matched synovial fluid samples from ankylosing spondylitis patients. Disease-linked clones were reported to be significantly enriched there. Disease-linked clones bore a CD8+ phenotype, appearing relatively rarely in peripheral blood.

As regards this clonotype: Its target is unknown.

The CDR3 loop spans 14 amino acids. V was pared by 7 bases and J by 3 bases, with 6 bases of the junction left unmatched. The germline V gene has CDR1 SQVTM and CDR2 ANQGSEA. This rearrangement joins TRBV29-1 to TRBJ2-5; 12 nucleotides align to TRBD1. The TCR comes from a male donor with ankylosing spondylitis. The sample taken for sequencing was synovial fluid, either unsorted or a sorted T cell fraction (not recorded which). CDR3 nucleotide sequence: TGCAGCGCCACCGGGACAGGGGGCAAAGAGACCCAGTACTTC. Encoded protein: CSATGTGGKETQYF.